This T cell receptor beta chain was recovered during a study of CD8+ T cells in alopecia areata. Germline CDR1 is SQVTM and CDR2 is ANQGSEA. V lost 1 base to trimming and J lost 5 bases, with 12 bases between them. CDR3 length equals 14 residues. A remark on this clone: Its cognate antigen is unknown.

Sorting of PBMCs yielded the CD4+ and CD8+ T cells. RNA was extracted and reverse transcribed into cDNA as the sequencing template. Data came from immunoSEQ multiplex PCR; TCRdb stores just in-frame clones and leaves some out. Found here are 30,000 to 35,000 clones, around 59% of them singletons; the top ten hold around 40%. General study findings and limits: The study also sequences resident alphabeta T cells of normal skin in scalp samples.

The receptor comes from a human donor with alopecia areata. The chain joins TRBV29-1 to TRBJ2-1; TRBD2 might be the D (6 bases). The material sequenced was NKG2D-high CD8+ T cells sorted from blood. As DNA, the CDR3 is TGCAGCGTTGAAGGACGCGGGGCTAACAATGAGCAGTTCTTC. This encodes CSVEGRGANNEQFF.